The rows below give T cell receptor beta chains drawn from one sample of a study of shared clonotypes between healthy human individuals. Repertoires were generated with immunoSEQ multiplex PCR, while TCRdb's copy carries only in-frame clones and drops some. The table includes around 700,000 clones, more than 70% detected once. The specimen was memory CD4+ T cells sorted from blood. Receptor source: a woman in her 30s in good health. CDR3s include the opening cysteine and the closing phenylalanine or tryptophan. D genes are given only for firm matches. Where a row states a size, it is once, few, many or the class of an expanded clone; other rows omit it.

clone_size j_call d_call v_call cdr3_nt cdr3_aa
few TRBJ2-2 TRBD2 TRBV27 TGTGCCAGCAGTTTAAGAGGACTAGCGGGAGTCACCGGGGAGCTGTTTTTT CASSLRGLAGVTGELFF
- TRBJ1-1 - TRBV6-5 TGTGCCAGCAGTTACCAGAGACAGGCGAACACTGAAGCTTTCTTT CASSYQRQANTEAFF
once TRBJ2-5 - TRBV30 TGTGCCTGGAGCCACACCAGTGGGGAGACCCAGTACTTC CAWSHTSGETQYF
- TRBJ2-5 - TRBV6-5 TGTGCCAGCGGGTTCAGGGGCTACCAAGAGACCCAGTACTTC CASGFRGYQETQYF
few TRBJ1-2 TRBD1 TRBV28 TGTGCCAGCAGTGATGTAAGAGGACAGGGTGGTCTCTCGGATGGCTACACCTTC CASSDVRGQGGLSDGYTF
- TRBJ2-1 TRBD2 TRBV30 TGTGCCTGGAGTGAAGGGACTAGAGTTTACAATGAGCAGTTCTTC CAWSEGTRVYNEQFF
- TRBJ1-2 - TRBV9 TGTGCCAGCAGCCAAGGGCCGGCGGGCTACACCTTC CASSQGPAGYTF
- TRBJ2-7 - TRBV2 TGTGCCAGCACCCGCCGGAGCAGCAGGACCCGGACGATGGTGGGTTACGAGCAGTACTTC CASTRRSSRTRTMVGYEQYF
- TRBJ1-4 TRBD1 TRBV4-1 TGCGCCAGCAGCCCACGTGGGCAGGGGGGTGAAAAACTGTTTTTT CASSPRGQGGEKLFF
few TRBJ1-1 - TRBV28 TGTGCCAGCATGCGGAACACTGAAGCTTTCTTT CASMRNTEAFF
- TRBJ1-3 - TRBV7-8 TGTGCCAGCAGCTCCATCCGGGCAGGGGTACGGATGGACACCATATATTTT CASSSIRAGVRMDTIYF
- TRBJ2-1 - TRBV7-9 TGTGCCAGCAGCATCCAGAGTGGCCTAGATGGGCAGTTCTTC CASSIQSGLDGQFF
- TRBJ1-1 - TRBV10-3 TGTGCCATCAGTGAGTTGATGAACACTGAAGCTTTCTTT CAISELMNTEAFF
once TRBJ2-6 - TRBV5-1 TGCGCCAGTCAATCAAAGACTATCCTCCCGTCTGGGGCCAACGTCCTGACTTTC CASQSKTILPSGANVLTF
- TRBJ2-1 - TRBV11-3 TGTGCCAGCAGCTTAGATAGTATCGGACTCCCGAGTTACAATGAGCAGTTCTTC CASSLDSIGLPSYNEQFF
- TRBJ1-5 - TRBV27 TGTGCCAGCAGTTTAACTCCGGGACCTCCCAGCAATCAGCCCCAGCATTTT CASSLTPGPPSNQPQHF
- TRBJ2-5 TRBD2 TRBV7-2 TGTGCCAGCAGCTTAGCCGGGAGGGGGGAGACCCAGTACTTC CASSLAGRGETQYF
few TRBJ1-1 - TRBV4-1 TGCGCCAGCAGCCAACACAGGGATACTGAAGCTTTCTTT CASSQHRDTEAFF
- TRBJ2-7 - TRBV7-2 TGTGCCAGCAGCTCCCAACCGTTAGACGAGCAGTACTTC CASSSQPLDEQYF
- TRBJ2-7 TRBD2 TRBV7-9 TGTGCCAGCAGCTTAGCTGGCGGGAGCTCCTACGAGCAGTACTTC CASSLAGGSSYEQYF
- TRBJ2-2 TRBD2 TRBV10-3 TGTGCCATCAGGAACACCGAAGGACTAGCCGCCGGGGAGCTGTTTTTT CAIRNTEGLAAGELFF
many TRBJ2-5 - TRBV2 TGTGCCAGCACGGAAGCGGACTCACTTGAGACCCAGTACTTC CASTEADSLETQYF
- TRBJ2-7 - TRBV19 TGTGCCAGTAGTAAACCCCCCTCCTACGAGCAGTACTTC CASSKPPSYEQYF
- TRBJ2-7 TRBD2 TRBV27 TGTGCCAGCAGGGGACTAGCGGGAGGACCCGAGCAGTACTTC CASRGLAGGPEQYF
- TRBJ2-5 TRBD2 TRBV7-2 TGTGCCAGCAGCTTAGCGCTCCTAGCGGGGGTTCAAGAGACCCAGTACTTC CASSLALLAGVQETQYF
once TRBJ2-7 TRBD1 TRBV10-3 TGTGCCAGCAGCAGGACAGGATTCAACGAGCAGTACTTC CASSRTGFNEQYF
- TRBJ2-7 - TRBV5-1 TGCGCCAGCAGCCCCCCCCAGAGCTACGAGCAGTACTTC CASSPPQSYEQYF